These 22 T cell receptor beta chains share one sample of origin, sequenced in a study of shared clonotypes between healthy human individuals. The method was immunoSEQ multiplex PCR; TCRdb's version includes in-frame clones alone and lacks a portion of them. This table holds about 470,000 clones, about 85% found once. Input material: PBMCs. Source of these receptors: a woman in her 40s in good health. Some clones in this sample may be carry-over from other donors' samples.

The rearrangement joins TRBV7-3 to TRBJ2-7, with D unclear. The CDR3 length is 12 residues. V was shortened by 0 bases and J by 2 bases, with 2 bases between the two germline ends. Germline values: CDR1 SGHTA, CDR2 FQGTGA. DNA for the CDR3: TGTGCCAGCAGCTTAACTACCTACGAGCAGTACTTC. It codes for CASSLTTYEQYF.

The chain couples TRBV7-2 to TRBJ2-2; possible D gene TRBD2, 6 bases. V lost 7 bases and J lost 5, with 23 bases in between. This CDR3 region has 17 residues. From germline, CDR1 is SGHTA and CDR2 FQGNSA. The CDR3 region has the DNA TGTGCCAGCACCCCGACTAGTAGTAGGTTGAGGACCGGGGAGCTGTTTTTT. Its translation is CASTPTSSRLRTGELFF.

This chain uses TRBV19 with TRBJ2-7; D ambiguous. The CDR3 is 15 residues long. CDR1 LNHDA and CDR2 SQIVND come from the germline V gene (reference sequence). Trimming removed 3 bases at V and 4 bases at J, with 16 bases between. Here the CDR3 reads CASSIMEADLYEQYF. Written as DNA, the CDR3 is TGTGCCAGTAGTATCATGGAAGCAGATTTATACGAGCAGTACTTC. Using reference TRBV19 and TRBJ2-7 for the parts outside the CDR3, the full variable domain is DGGITQSPKYLFRKEGQNVTLSCEQNLNHDAMYWYRQDPGQGLRLIYYSQIVNDFQKGDIAEGYSVSREKKESFPLTVTSAQKNPTAFYLCASSIMEADLYEQYFGPGTRLTVT.

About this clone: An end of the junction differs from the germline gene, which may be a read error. The CDR3 nucleotides are TGTACCAGCAGTGAAGCGGGTGATGGGGCCAACGTCCTGACTTTC. Protein: CTSSEAGDGANVLTF. The chain carries TRBV6-1 and TRBJ2-6; D may be TRBD2 (6 bases). The CDR3 is made up of 15 amino acids. CDR1 is MNHNS, CDR2 SASEGT, per germline.

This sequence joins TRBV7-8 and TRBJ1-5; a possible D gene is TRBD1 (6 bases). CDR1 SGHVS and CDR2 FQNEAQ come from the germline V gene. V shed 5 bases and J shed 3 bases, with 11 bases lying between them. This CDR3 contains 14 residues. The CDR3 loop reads CASSQDSINQPQHF. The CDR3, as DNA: TGTGCCAGCAGCCAGGACAGTATCAATCAGCCCCAGCATTTT. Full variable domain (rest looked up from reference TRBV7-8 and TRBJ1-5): GAGVSQSPRYKVAKRGQDVALRCDPISGHVSLFWYQQALGQGPEFLTYFQNEAQLDKSGLPSDRFFAERPEGSVSTLKIQRTQQEDSAVYLCASSQDSINQPQHFGDGTRLSIL.

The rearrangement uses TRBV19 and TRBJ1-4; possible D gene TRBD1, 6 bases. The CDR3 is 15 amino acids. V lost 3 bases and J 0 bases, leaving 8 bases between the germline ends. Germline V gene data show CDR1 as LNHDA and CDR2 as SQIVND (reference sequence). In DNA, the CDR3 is TGTGCCAGTAGTATGAGGGGGGCAACTAATGAAAAACTGTTTTTT. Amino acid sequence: CASSMRGATNEKLFF.

CDR3 residues: CASSPRQPGNEKLFF. The CDR3 nucleotides are TGTGCCAGCAGTCCCCGACAGCCTGGTAATGAAAAACTGTTTTTT. J is TRBJ1-4 and V is TRBV27; possible D gene TRBD1, 5 bases. V was trimmed by 5 bases and J by 4 bases, leaving 14 bases between them. The V gene's germline CDR1 is MNHEY and CDR2 SMNVEV (reference sequence). CDR3 size: 15 residues.

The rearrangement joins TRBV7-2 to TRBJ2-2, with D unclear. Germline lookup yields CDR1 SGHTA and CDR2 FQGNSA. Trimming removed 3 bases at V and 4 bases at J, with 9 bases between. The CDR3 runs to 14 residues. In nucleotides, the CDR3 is TGTGCCAGCAGCTTGAAGCGAACCACCGGGGAGCTGTTTTTT. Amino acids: CASSLKRTTGELFF.

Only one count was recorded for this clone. In DNA, the CDR3 is TGTGCCAGCAGCGTTCGGGGGCAAGGTCAAGAGACCCAGTACTTC. This sequence encodes CASSVRGQGQETQYF. V and J are TRBV9 and TRBJ2-5, with D possibly called TRBD1 or TRBD2 (6 bases each). The V end lost 2 bases, the J end lost 2 bases, and 13 bases lay between the germline ends. CDR1 and CDR2 from the germline V gene are SGDLS and YYNGEE. The CDR3 sequence is 15 residues long. The whole variable domain, filled in from reference TRBV9 and TRBJ2-5, reads DSGVTQTPKHLITATGQRVTLRCSPRSGDLSVYWYQQSLDQGLQFLIQYYNGEERAKGNILERFSAQQFPDLHSELNLSSLELGDSALYFCASSVRGQGQETQYFGPGTRLLVL.

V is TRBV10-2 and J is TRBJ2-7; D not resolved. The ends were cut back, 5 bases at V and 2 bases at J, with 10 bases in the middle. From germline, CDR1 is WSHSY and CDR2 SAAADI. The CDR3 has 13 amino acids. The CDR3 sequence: CASSSDWTYEQYF. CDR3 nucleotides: TGCGCCAGCAGTTCTGATTGGACCTACGAGCAGTACTTC.

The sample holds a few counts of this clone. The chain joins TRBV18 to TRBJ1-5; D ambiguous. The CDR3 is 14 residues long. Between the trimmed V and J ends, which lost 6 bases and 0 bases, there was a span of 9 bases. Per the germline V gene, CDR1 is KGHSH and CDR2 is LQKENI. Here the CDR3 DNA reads TGTGCCAGCTCGGGAAGCTATAGCAATCAGCCCCAGCATTTT. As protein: CASSGSYSNQPQHF.

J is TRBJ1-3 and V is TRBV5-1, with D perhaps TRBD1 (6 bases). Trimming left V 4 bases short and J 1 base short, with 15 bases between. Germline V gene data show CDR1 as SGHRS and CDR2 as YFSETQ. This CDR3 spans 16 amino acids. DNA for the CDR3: TGCGCCAGCAGCATCGGGACAACGGTGTCTGGAAACACCATATATTTT. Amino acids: CASSIGTTVSGNTIYF.

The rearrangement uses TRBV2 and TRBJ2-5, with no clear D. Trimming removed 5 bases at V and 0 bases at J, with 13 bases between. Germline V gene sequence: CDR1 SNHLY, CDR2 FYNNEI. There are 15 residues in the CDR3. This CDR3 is CASSPRYPYQETQYF. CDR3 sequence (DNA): TGTGCCAGCAGTCCCCGCTATCCGTACCAAGAGACCCAGTACTTC.

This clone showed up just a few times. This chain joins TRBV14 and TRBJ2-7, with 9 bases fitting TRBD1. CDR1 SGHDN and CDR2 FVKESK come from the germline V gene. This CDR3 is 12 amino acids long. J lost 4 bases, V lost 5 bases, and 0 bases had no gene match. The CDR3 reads CASSGQGYEQYF. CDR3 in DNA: TGTGCCAGCAGCGGACAGGGGTACGAGCAGTACTTC.

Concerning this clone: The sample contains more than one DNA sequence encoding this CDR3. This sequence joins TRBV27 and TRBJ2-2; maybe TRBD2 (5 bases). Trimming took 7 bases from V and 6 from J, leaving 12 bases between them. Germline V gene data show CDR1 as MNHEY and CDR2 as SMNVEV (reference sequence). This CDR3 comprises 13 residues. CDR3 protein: CASTPAEAGELFF. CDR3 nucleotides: TGTGCCAGCACCCCGGCGGAGGCCGGGGAGCTGTTTTTT.

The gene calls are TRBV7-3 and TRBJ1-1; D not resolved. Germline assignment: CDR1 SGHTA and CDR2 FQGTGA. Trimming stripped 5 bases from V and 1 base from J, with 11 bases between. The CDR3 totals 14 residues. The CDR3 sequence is CASSRTRRNTEAFF. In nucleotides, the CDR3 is TGTGCCAGCAGCCGCACCAGGAGGAACACTGAAGCTTTCTTT. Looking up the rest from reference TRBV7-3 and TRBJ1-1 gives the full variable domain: GAGVSQTPSNKVTEKGKYVELRCDPISGHTALYWYRQSLGQGPEFLIYFQGTGAADDSGLPNDRFFAVRPEGSVSTLKIQRTERGDSAVYLCASSRTRRNTEAFFGQGTRLTVV.

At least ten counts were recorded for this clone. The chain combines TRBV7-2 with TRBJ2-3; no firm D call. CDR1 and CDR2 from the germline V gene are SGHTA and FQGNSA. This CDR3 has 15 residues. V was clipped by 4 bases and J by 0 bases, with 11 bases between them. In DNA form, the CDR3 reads TGTGCCAGCAGCTACGCTCATCCAAGCACAGATACGCAGTATTTT. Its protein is CASSYAHPSTDTQYF.

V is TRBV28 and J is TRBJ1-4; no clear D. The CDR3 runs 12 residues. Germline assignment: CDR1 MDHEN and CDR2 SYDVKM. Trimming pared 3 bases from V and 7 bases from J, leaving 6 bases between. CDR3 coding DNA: TGTGCCAGCAGTTTTAATGGTGAAAAACTGTTTTTT. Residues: CASSFNGEKLFF.

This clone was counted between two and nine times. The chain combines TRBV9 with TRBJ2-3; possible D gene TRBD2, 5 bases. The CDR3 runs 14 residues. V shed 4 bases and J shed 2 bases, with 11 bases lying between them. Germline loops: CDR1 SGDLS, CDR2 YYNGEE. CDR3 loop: CASSPGVTTDTQYF. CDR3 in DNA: TGTGCCAGCAGCCCCGGGGTTACCACAGATACGCAGTATTTT.

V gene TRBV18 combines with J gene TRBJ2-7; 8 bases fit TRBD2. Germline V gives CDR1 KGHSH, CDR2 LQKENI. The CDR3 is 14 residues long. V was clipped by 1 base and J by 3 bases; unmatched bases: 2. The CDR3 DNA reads TGTGCCAGCTCACCACGGACTAGCTACTACGAGCAGTACTTC. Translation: CASSPRTSYYEQYF.

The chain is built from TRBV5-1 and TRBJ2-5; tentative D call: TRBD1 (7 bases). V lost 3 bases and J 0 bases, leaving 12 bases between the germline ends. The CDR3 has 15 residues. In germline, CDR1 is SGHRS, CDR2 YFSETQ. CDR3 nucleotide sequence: TGCGCCAGCAGCTGGGCGGGACAGTACCAAGAGACCCAGTACTTC. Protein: CASSWAGQYQETQYF.

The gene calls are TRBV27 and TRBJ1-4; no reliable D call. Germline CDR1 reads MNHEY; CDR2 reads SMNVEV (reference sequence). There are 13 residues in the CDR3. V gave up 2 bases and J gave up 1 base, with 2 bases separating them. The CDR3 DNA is TGTGCCAGCAGTTTAGGAACTAATGAAAAACTGTTTTTT. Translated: CASSLGTNEKLFF.